The 6 T cell receptor beta chains presented below share a single source sample, sequenced in a study of cytomegalovirus exposure and HLA in healthy donors. Vbeta (60) and Jbeta (13) primers were used in the PCR. Assay: immunoSEQ multiplex PCR; the TCRdb copy retains only in-frame clones and omits some. The sample contains approximately 100,000 clones, 60% to 85% of which appear only once. Material: PBMCs. All receptors come from a man aged 60 to 75 in good health and CMV-seropositive.

This chain uses TRBV4-1 with TRBJ2-3; the D gene is possibly TRBD2 (5 bases). Germline V CDR1 and CDR2: MGHRA, YSYEKL. This CDR3 comprises 17 residues. Trimming pared 4 bases from V and 1 base from J, leaving 18 bases between. The CDR3 sequence: CASSRRGSLGGTDTQYF. DNA of the CDR3: TGCGCCAGCAGCCGTCGGGGTTCATTAGGTGGCACAGATACGCAGTATTTT.

This chain links TRBV5-1 with TRBJ2-2; 10 bases line up with TRBD1. Germline lookup yields CDR1 SGHRS and CDR2 YFSETQ. The V gene end was trimmed by 1 base and the J gene end by 3 bases; junction bases not matched to a gene: 3. The length of the CDR3 is 16 residues. The CDR3 DNA reads TGCGCCAGCAGCTTGAGGGGACAGGGGTACACCGGGGAGCTGTTTTTT. Its protein is CASSLRGQGYTGELFF.

The rearrangement links TRBV18 to TRBJ1-4; 8 bases match TRBD1. Germline CDR1 and CDR2: KGHSH and LQKENI. There are 16 residues in the CDR3. The junction had 8 bases not matched to a gene; V was cut back by 3 bases and J by 5 bases. CDR3 coding DNA: TGTGCCAGCTCACCCTTGCGGACAGGGAAGAATGAAAAACTGTTTTTT. This encodes CASSPLRTGKNEKLFF.

V usage is TRBV2 and J usage is TRBJ2-5, with TRBD2 matching 7 bases. The germline CDR1 and CDR2 sequences are SNHLY and FYNNEI. This CDR3 is built from 17 residues. V was pared by 4 bases and J by 2 bases, with 13 bases of the junction left unmatched. This CDR3 is CASSVPRGGNRQETQYF. The CDR3 DNA sequence: TGTGCCAGCAGTGTGCCCCGGGGAGGGAATCGGCAAGAGACCCAGTACTTC.

V usage is TRBV7-9 and J usage is TRBJ2-5, with D perhaps TRBD2 (6 bases). Near its end, the DNA agrees better with TRBJ2-7, so the J call may be wrong. CDR1 is SEHNR, CDR2 FQNEAQ, per germline (reference sequence). The CDR3 has 13 amino acids. The DNA of the CDR3 is TGTGCCAGCAGCTTACCCCGCGGGGACGAGCAGTACTTC. It is translated as CASSLPRGDEQYF.

This clone was seen only once. The rearrangement links TRBV7-6 to TRBJ1-6; no definite D call. Germline V lookup: CDR1 SGHVS, CDR2 FNYEAQ. The CDR3 has 15 residues. V was clipped by 0 bases and J by 8 bases, with 11 bases between them. The CDR3 sequence is CASSLAHSRDSPLHF. The CDR3 coding sequence is TGTGCCAGCAGCTTAGCCCACTCCCGAGATTCACCCCTCCACTTT.